The rows below give T cell receptor beta chains drawn from one sample of a study of blood T cell repertoires in COVID-19. Here immunoSEQ multiplex PCR was the method, and the copy in TCRdb shows in-frame clones only, minus some. Of 180,000 or so clones listed, about 84% are singletons. Sequencing input: PBMCs or T cells enriched from blood (not recorded which). The receptors here all came from a woman in her twenties or thirties who had recovered from COVID-19. CDR3s include the opening cysteine and the closing phenylalanine or tryptophan. D genes are given only for firm matches. Size tells how often a clone was seen (once, few, many) or the class of an expanded clone, and some rows leave it out.

D	size	V	J	DNA	CDR3
TRBD1	.	TRBV2	TRBJ2-1	TGTGCCAGCAGTGAAATCAGGGGGAACAATGAGCAGTTCTTC	CASSEIRGNNEQFF
.	.	TRBV7-9	TRBJ1-1	TGTGCCAGCAGCGCCGAACGGGGTTTCACTGAAGCTTTCTTT	CASSAERGFTEAFF
TRBD1	.	TRBV15	TRBJ2-7	TGTGCCACCAGCAGAGATTGGACAGGGTTTCGCTACGAGCAGTACTTC	CATSRDWTGFRYEQYF
TRBD1	.	TRBV30	TRBJ2-3	TGTGCCTGGACAGGGGGAGTCTTAGATACGCAGTATTTT	CAWTGGVLDTQYF
.	.	TRBV29-1	TRBJ1-3	TGCAGCGTTGAGTTTGGACAAGCACCACTCTCTGGAAACACCATATATTTT	CSVEFGQAPLSGNTIYF
TRBD1	.	TRBV3-1/TRBV3-2	TRBJ2-1	TGTGCCAGCAGCCCGGGACAGACTTTCCTCAATGAGCAGTTCTTC	CASSPGQTFLNEQFF
.	.	TRBV4-1	TRBJ2-5	TGCGCCAGCAGCCAAGTATTGGTGTTGACAGAGAGCCAAGAGACCCAGTACTTC	CASSQVLVLTESQETQYF
TRBD1	.	TRBV18	TRBJ2-6	TGTGCCAGCTCACCAAGTCCGGTCGGACAGGGGGCTGGGGCCAACGTCCTGACTTTC	CASSPSPVGQGAGANVLTF
.	few	TRBV28	TRBJ1-4	TGTGCCAGCACCAGTCCGTTAGACATCCGCTCCAATGAAAAACTGTTTTTT	CASTSPLDIRSNEKLFF
TRBD2	.	TRBV11-2	TRBJ2-7	TGTGCCAGCAGCTTAGATCTAGTAGCGGGAGTATACGAGCAGTACTTC	CASSLDLVAGVYEQYF
.	.	TRBV5-5	TRBJ2-2	TGTGCCAGCAGCTCTGCAGGGGCGAACACCGGGGAGCTGTTTTTT	CASSSAGANTGELFF
TRBD2	.	TRBV28	TRBJ2-1	TGTGCCAGCAGAAACCCTGGGGGGAGACAGCCCGGACTAGCGGGAGGGCCCCCCGATGAGCAGTTCTTC	CASRNPGGRQPGLAGGPPDEQFF
.	.	TRBV12-3/TRBV12-4	TRBJ2-5	TGTGCCAGCACCCCATCCTCTAGGGAGACCCAGTACTTC	CASTPSSRETQYF
TRBD2	.	TRBV7-8	TRBJ2-2	TGTGCCAGCAGCTTACTTGGTCTTAGCGGGAGTAACACCGGGGAGCTGTTTTTT	CASSLLGLSGSNTGELFF
.	.	TRBV16	TRBJ2-2	TGTGCCAGCAGTCGAGGGAGGACCGGGGAGCTGTTTTTT	CASSRGRTGELFF
TRBD1	.	TRBV5-1	TRBJ2-1	TGCGCCAGCAGCTTGGTGTCCACTCGATCCGGGACAGGGTTCTACAATGAGCAGTTCTTC	CASSLVSTRSGTGFYNEQFF
TRBD1	.	TRBV5-5	TRBJ1-2	TGTGCCAGCAGCTTTCCGGGACAGGAGTACTATGGCTACACCTTC	CASSFPGQEYYGYTF
.	.	TRBV5-5	TRBJ1-1	TGTGCCAGCAGCGTTCAGGGAAATTGGGCTGAAGCTTTCTTT	CASSVQGNWAEAFF
.	.	TRBV9	TRBJ2-7	TGTGCCAGCAGCGGGAGTCGGGGGTACGAGCAGTACTTC	CASSGSRGYEQYF
TRBD1	.	TRBV7-8	TRBJ1-2	TGTGCCAGCAGCCCCGAATTTACCCAGGGGGCAGGTGGCTACACCTTC	CASSPEFTQGAGGYTF
.	.	TRBV28	TRBJ1-1	TGTGCCAGCAGTTTGGGGCACCTTCGTTCCGGGGGTTTCTTT	CASSLGHLRSGGFF
TRBD1	.	TRBV28	TRBJ2-5	TGTGCCAGCAGTGGGACAGGGGTTGGGGTAGAGACCCAGTACTTC	CASSGTGVGVETQYF
TRBD1	.	TRBV18	TRBJ1-4	TGTGCCAGCTCCCGGACAGGAGTTAATGAAAAACTGTTTTTT	CASSRTGVNEKLFF
.	.	TRBV25-1	TRBJ2-5	TGTGCCAGCAGTGCACAGAAAACACAAGAGACCCAGTACTTC	CASSAQKTQETQYF
TRBD2	.	TRBV7-9	TRBJ2-3	TGTGCCAGCAGCCCCCCGGGGACTAACACAGATACGCAGTATTTT	CASSPPGTNTDTQYF
TRBD1	.	TRBV3-1/TRBV3-2	TRBJ2-5	TGTGCCAGCAGCGCCATGAGGGGGCTGGGGCAAGAGACCCAGTACTTC	CASSAMRGLGQETQYF
.	.	TRBV9	TRBJ2-3	TGTGCCAGCAGCGAGGCGGGACGCACAGATACGCAGTATTTT	CASSEAGRTDTQYF
TRBD1	once	TRBV6-5	TRBJ2-7	TGTGCCAGCAAGTCACAGGGGCCAGCCTACGAGCAGTACTTC	CASKSQGPAYEQYF
TRBD2	.	TRBV6-1	TRBJ2-1	TGTGCCAGCAGTGAAGCGGTAACTAGCGGGAGTCGGTTTAGGAATGAGCAGTTCTTC	CASSEAVTSGSRFRNEQFF
.	.	TRBV6-5	TRBJ1-5	TGTGCCAGCAGTTACGGCCGGACAGCTAATCAGCCCCAGCATTTT	CASSYGRTANQPQHF
.	.	TRBV6-4	TRBJ1-5	TGTGCCAGCAGTCGAGAGGCGAATCAGCCCCAGCATTTT	CASSREANQPQHF
TRBD1	.	TRBV5-1	TRBJ2-1	TGCGCCAGCAGCGTTTCCGGGACAGACTACAATGAGCAGTTCTTC	CASSVSGTDYNEQFF
TRBD1	.	TRBV19	TRBJ1-2	TGTGCCAGTAGTACAGAACTCGCCGGGACAGGGATCTATGGCTACACCTTC	CASSTELAGTGIYGYTF
.	.	TRBV12-3/TRBV12-4	TRBJ1-1	TGTGCCAGCAAAGGGGGTAACACTGAAGCTTTCTTT	CASKGGNTEAFF
TRBD2	.	TRBV7-2	TRBJ2-5	TGTGCCAGCAGCTTAGGACTAGCGGGGGGGGAAGAGACCCAGTACTTC	CASSLGLAGGEETQYF
.	.	TRBV19	TRBJ1-2	TGTGCCAGTAGCCTTGGGGGGACCCCCTATGGCTACACCTTC	CASSLGGTPYGYTF
TRBD1	.	TRBV7-9	TRBJ1-1	TGTGCCAGCAGGATTAGCTTGGACGGGACAGAGGCTTTCTTT	CASRISLDGTEAFF